The TCR beta chain under discussion was sequenced for a study of OX40 agonist ivuxolimab in advanced cancers. General study findings and limits: The antigen specificity of the peripheral T cells (those that were expanded) was not determined. A proportion of nonresponders additionally exhibited low normalized T-cell clonal expansion.

For this clone: Antigen specificity is unknown.

V was trimmed by 5 bases and J by 0 bases, leaving 8 bases between them. From germline, CDR1 is PRHDT and CDR2 FYEKMQ (reference sequence). The CDR3 is 15 amino acids. Measured with immunoSEQ multiplex PCR; TCRdb has only the in-frame clones, and not every one. The sample has around 46,000 clones, roughly 86% seen once. The rearrangement joins TRBV13 to TRBJ2-6; TRBD1 is a possible D gene (6 bases). The clonotype was recovered from an adult with an advanced solid tumor such as melanoma, head and neck, liver or kidney cancer. The source material was CD4+ or CD8+ T cells sorted from blood, sampled in a trial of the OX40 agonist ivuxolimab. In DNA form, the CDR3 reads TGTGCCAGCAGCCCGGACAGCTCTGGGGCCAACGTCCTGACTTTC. Translating gives CASSPDSSGANVLTF.